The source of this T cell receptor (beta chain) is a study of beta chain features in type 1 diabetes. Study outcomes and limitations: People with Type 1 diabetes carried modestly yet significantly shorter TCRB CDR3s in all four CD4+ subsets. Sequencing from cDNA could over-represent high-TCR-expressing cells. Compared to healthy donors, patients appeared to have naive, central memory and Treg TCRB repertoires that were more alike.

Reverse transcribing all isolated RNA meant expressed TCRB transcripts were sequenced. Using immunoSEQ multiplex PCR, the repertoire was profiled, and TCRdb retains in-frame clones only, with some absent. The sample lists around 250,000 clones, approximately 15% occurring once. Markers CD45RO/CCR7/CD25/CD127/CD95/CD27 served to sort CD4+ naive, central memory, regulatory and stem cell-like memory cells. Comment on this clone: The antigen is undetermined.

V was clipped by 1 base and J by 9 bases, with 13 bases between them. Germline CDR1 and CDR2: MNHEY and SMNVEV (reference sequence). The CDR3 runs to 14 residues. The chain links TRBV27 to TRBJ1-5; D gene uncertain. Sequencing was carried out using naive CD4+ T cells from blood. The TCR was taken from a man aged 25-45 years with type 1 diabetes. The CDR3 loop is CASSLFTSQRPQHF. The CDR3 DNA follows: TGTGCCAGCAGTTTATTTACATCCCAACGGCCCCAGCATTTT.